This entry features one TCR beta chain sequence. There is no known antigen for this receptor. No per-base quality is available; no much larger clone lies one base away. Including the terminal cysteine and phenylalanine, the CDR3 comprises 12 residues. The entry retains the CDR3 DNA only, 36 bases that are in frame from base 1. Germline trimming amounts to 4 bases on V and 6 bases on J, with 2 as the count of junction bases outside the gene matches. CDR1 SEHNR and CDR2 FQNEAQ are derived from the germline V gene (reference sequence). This record belongs to a study of blood T cell repertoires in COVID-19 (dated by TCRdb to the early 2020s). At the level of the whole study: The collaborator samples originated in the United States, Italy and Spain and spanned the acute and convalescent phases of COVID-19. The material from the prospective study consisted of cDNA or gDNA derived from T cells, B-cell-depleted T cells, or PBMCs. Nearly every sample came with metadata listing a de-identified subject ID, COVID-19 status, age in years and sex. Subjects who had been exposed to COVID-19, were actively infected with it, or had recovered from it provided the deeply sampled blood TCRbeta repertoires that made up the dataset. The samples were drawn from the first 160 participants of the ongoing ImmuneRACE study and from some 1,300 subjects provided by 6 global collaborators. Where available, HLA class I and class II types were obtained from metadata supplied by the sample provider rather than from assay-based typing. The repertoires were released in a freely available public database meant as a resource for research on the immune response to SARS-CoV-2.

Beyond this particular receptor, the publication reports: How much clinical and demographic metadata was included differed by source and by participant, and the metadata was provided uncurated.

TCRbeta CDR3 regions were amplified from genomic DNA using the immunoSEQ Assay, a bias-controlled multiplex PCR. For the original study's pipeline: Within the assay, amplification of reference gene primers was used to estimate how many nucleated cells each sample contained. To quantify the absolute abundance of each unique TCRbeta CDR3 rearrangement, sequence reads were collapsed and filtered. Productive Simpson clonality was computed per sample as the square root of Simpson's diversity index over productive rearrangements. TCRdb's version of the immuneACCESS table is confined to in-frame rearrangements and falls short of the full clone set. An unresolved V gene accounts for under half of the shortfall where checked; the remainder is of unknown origin. The DNA gave D and trimming, while V, J and clone size come from that table. This sample holds about 270,000 clones; 88% were observed only once. About 3% of the sample is taken by the ten largest.

Participants in the prospective study were aged roughly 18 to 89 years, lived in under 30 United States geographic areas, and enrolled through a virtual design. Cohort assignment in the prospective study relied on participant-reported clinical history from a screening survey and a study questionnaire. Recovered participants in ImmuneRACE Cohort 3 were defined as having two consecutive negative NP/OP PCR tests, clearance from a healthcare professional, or resolution of symptoms. In the prospective study, whole blood, serum and a nasopharyngeal or oropharyngeal swab were collected from each participant by mobile phlebotomists. Participants in the prospective study had the option to provide additional blood draws and questionnaires over a roughly 2-month period. Blood samples from the prospective study were shipped frozen or at room temperature prior to DNA extraction.

The sequence derives from a woman aged 45-59 years who had recovered from COVID-19. This receptor chain uses TRBV7-9 and TRBJ2-7, with 8 central nucleotides matching TRBD1. Specimen: PBMCs or T cells enriched from blood (not recorded which). The DNA reads as follows: TGTGCCAGCAGCTATACAGGGGGCGAGCAGTACTTC. This sequence encodes CASSYTGGEQYF.